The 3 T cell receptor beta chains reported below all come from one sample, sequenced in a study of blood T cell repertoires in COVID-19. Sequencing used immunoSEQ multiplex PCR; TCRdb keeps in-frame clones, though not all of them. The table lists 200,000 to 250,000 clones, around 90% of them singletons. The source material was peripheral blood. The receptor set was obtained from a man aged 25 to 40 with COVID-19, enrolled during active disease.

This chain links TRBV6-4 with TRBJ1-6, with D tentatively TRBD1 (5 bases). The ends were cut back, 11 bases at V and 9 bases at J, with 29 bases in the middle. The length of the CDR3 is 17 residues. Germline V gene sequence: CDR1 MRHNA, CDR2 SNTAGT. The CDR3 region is CAVSGSGGCPRGSPLHF. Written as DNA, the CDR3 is TGTGCCGTATCAGGCTCCGGGGGTTGTCCGAGGGGTTCACCCCTCCACTTT.

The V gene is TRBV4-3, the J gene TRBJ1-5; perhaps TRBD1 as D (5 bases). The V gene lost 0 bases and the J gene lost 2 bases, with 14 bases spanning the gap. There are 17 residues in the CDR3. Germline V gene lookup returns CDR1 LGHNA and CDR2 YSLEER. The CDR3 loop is CASSQDSWGVGNQPQHF. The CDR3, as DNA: TGCGCCAGCAGCCAAGATTCCTGGGGGGTCGGCAATCAGCCCCAGCATTTT.

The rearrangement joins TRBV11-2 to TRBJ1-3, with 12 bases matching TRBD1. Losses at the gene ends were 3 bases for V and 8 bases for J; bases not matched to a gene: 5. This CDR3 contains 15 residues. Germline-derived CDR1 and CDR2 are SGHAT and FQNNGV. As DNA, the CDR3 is TGTGCCAGCAGCTTTGGGACAGGGGGCCGATACACCATATATTTT. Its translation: CASSFGTGGRYTIYF. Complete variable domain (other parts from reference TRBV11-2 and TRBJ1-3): EAGVAQSPRYKIIEKRQSVAFWCNPISGHATLYWYQQILGQGPKLLIQFQNNGVVDDSQLPKDRFSAERLKGVDSTLKIQPAKLEDSAVYLCASSFGTGGRYTIYFGEGSWLTVV.